This T cell receptor (beta chain) came from a study of shared clonotypes between healthy human individuals. Across the study: Serving as donors were two women and a few men, whose ages spanned 18 to 49.

Germline lookup yields CDR1 SGHNT and CDR2 YYREEE (reference sequence). The J segment lost 4 bases and the V segment lost 5 bases, leaving 6 bases of the junction unmatched. The CDR3 sequence is 15 residues long. This clone was picked up a small number of times. Its specificity is unknown. Method: immunoSEQ multiplex PCR; TCRdb's copy keeps in-frame clones and lacks some. The data hold some 1 million clones, with more than 65% observed a single time. Overall study findings and caveats: Richness estimates generally favored naive over memory subsets.

Each of the donors was a healthy adult who was HIV-negative and had not had a recent acute infection or vaccination. The TCR comes from a man aged 18 to 29 in good health. The sample consisted of memory CD4+ T cells sorted from blood. Subset in this sample: CD45RA-negative fraction. The chain uses TRBV5-4 and TRBJ2-2; 9 bases map to TRBD2. The CDR3 spells CASSPAGGPTGELFF. The CDR3 DNA follows: TGTGCCAGCAGTCCCGCGGGAGGGCCCACCGGGGAGCTGTTTTTT.